This entry features one T cell receptor beta chain sequence. Clinical history reported by participants formed the basis on which cohorts were assigned. The source of the sample is a study of blood T cell repertoires in COVID-19. Study-level information: In each case, the material was cDNA or gDNA derived from T cells, B-cell-depleted T cells, or PBMCs.

Original analysis: Scientists estimated how many nucleated cells there were by amplifying reference gene primers. The data were produced by immunoSEQ multiplex PCR, yet TCRdb's version contains in-frame clones alone and is incomplete. Clone size and V and J calls were adopted from that table, with D and trimming inferred from the DNA. The sample records 200,000 or so clones, about nine tenths being singletons. The junction had 28 bases not matched to a gene; V was cut back by 1 base and J by 1 base. The CDR3 extends over 24 amino acids. The germline V gene encodes CDR1 LGHNA and CDR2 YNFKEQ. The sample was PBMCs or T cells enriched from blood (not recorded which). This TCR was sampled from a woman in her 40s with acute COVID-19. The J gene is TRBJ1-3, the V gene TRBV4-2; 7 nucleotides agree with TRBD1. The CDR3 region has the DNA TGTGCCAGCAGCCAAGTCGATTGGCTCCGGGACAGCGAGACTAAAACGCAATCTGGAAACACCATATATTTT. Amino acid sequence: CASSQVDWLRDSETKTQSGNTIYF.